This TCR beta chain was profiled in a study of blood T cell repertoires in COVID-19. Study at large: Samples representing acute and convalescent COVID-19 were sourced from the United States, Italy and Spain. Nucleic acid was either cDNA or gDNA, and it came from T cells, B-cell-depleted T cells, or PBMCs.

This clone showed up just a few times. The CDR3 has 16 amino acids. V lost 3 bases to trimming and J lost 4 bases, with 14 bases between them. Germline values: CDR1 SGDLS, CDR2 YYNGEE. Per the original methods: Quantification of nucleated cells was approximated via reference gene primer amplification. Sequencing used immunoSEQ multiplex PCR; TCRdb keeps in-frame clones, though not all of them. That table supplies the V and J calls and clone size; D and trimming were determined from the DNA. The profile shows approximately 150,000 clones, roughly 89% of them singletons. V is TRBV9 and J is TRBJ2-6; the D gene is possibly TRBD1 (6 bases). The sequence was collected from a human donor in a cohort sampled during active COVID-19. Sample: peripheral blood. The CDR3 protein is CASSAKDRPGANVLTF. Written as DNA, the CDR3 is TGTGCCAGCAGCGCCAAAGACAGGCCCGGGGCCAACGTCCTGACTTTC. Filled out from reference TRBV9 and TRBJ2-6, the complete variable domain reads DSGVTQTPKHLITATGQRVTLRCSPRSGDLSVYWYQQSLDQGLQFLIQYYNGEERAKGNILERFSAQQFPDLHSELNLSSLELGDSALYFCASSAKDRPGANVLTFGAGSRLTVL.